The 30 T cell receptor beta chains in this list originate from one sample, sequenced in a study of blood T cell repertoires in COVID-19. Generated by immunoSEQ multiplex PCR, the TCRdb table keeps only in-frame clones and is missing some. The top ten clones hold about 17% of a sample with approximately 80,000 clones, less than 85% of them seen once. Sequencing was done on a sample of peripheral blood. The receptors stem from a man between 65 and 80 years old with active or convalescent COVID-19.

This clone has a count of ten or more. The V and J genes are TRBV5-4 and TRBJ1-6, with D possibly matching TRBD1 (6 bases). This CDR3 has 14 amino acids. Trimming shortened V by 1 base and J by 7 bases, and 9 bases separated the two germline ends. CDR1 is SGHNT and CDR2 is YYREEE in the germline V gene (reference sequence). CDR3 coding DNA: TGTGCCAGCAGCTTGTGGGGGCCGAATTCACCCCTCCACTTT. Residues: CASSLWGPNSPLHF.

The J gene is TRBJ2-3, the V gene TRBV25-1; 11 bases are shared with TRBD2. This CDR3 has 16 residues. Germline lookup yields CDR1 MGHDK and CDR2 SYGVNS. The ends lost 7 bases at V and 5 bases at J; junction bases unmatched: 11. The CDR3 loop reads CASNARSGGARDTQYF. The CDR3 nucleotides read TGTGCCAGCAATGCTCGTAGCGGGGGGGCCAGAGATACGCAGTATTTT. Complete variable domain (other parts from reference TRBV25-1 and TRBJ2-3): EADIYQTPRYLVIGTGKKITLECSQTMGHDKMYWYQQDPGMELHLIHYSYGVNSTEKGDLSSESTVSRIRTEHFPLTLESARPSHTSQYLCASNARSGGARDTQYFGPGTRLTVL.

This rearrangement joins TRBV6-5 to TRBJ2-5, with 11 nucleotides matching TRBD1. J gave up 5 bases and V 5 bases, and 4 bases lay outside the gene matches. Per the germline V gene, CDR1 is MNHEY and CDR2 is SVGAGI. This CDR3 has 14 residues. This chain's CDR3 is CASSPGQGEETQYF. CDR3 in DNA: TGTGCCAGCAGTCCGGGACAGGGGGAGGAGACCCAGTACTTC.

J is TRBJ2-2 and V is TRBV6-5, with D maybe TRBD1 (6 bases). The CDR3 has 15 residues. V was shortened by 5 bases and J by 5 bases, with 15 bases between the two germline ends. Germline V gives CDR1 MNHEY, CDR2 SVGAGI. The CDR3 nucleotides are TGTGCCAGCAGTCAACCGGCCGGACAGACCGGGGAGCTGTTTTTT. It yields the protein CASSQPAGQTGELFF.

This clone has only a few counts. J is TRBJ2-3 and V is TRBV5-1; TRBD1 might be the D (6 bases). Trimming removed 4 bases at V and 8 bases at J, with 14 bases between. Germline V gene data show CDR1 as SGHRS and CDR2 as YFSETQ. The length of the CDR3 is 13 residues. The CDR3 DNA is TGCGCCAGCAGCGTCAACAGGGAAGGTACGCAGTATTTT. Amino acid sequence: CASSVNREGTQYF.

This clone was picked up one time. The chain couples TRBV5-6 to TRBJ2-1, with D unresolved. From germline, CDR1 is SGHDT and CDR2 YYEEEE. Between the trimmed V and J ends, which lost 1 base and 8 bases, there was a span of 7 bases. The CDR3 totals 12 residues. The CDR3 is CASSLYRYEQFF. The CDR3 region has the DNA TGTGCCAGCAGCTTGTACCGGTATGAGCAGTTCTTC.

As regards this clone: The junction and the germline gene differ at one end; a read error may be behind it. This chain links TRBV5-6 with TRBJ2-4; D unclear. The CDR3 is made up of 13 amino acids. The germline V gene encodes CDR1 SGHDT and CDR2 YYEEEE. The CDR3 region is CASSLRSHSIRYF. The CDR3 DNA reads TGTGCCAGCAGCCTCCGCAGTCATTCCATTCGGTACTTC.

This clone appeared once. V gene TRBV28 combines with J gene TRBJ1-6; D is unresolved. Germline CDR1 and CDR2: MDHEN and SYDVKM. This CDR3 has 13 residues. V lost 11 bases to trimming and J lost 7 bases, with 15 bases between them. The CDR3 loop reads CAARESRNSPLHF. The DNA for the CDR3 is TGTGCCGCTCGAGAGTCCCGGAATTCACCCCTCCACTTT.

The CDR3, as DNA: TGTGCCAGTAATGAACAGGGGGCGGACATTCAGTACTTC. This translates into CASNEQGADIQYF. The chain couples TRBV19 to TRBJ2-4; 9 bases are a match to TRBD1. The CDR3 has 13 amino acids. CDR1 is LNHDA, CDR2 SQIVND, per germline (reference sequence). V trimming: 7 bases; J trimming: 8 bases; junction bases outside the gene matches: 6.

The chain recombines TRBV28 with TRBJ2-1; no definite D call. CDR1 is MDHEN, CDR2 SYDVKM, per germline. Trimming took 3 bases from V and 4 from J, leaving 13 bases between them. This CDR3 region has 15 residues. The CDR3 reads CASSFGQVPYNEQFF. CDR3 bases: TGTGCCAGCAGTTTTGGCCAGGTACCTTACAATGAGCAGTTCTTC.

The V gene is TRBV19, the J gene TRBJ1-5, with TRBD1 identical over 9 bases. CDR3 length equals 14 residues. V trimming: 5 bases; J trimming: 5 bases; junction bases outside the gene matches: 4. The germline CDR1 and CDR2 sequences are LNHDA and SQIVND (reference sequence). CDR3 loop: CASSGTGGDQPQHF. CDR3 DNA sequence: TGTGCCAGTAGTGGTACAGGGGGCGATCAGCCCCAGCATTTT.

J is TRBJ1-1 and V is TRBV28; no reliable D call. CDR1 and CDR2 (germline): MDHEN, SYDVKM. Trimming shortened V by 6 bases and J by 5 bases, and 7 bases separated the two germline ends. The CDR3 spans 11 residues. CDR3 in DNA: TGTGCCAGCAGCCGAGGGACTGAAGCTTTCTTT. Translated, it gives CASSRGTEAFF.

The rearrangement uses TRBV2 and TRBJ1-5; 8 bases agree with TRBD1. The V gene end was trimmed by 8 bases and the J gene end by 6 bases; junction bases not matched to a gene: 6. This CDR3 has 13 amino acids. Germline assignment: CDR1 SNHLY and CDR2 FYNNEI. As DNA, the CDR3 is TGTGCCAGCGACACAGGGGGAGGTCAGCCCCAGCATTTT. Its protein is CASDTGGGQPQHF.

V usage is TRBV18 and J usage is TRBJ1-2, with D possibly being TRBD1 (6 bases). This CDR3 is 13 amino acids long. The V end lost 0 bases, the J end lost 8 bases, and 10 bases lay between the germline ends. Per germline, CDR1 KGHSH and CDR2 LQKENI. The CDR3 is CASSPPGRGGYTF. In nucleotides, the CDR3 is TGTGCCAGCTCACCACCGGGCAGGGGAGGCTACACCTTC.

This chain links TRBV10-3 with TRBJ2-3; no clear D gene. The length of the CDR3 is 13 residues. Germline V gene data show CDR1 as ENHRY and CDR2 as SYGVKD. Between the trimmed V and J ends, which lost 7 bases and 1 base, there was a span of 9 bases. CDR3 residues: CAINTQGTDTQYF. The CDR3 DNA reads TGTGCCATCAACACCCAAGGCACAGATACGCAGTATTTT.

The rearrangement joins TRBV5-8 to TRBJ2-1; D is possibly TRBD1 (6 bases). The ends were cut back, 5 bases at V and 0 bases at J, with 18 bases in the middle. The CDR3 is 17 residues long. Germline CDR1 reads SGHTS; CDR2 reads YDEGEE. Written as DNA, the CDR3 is TGTGCCAGCAGTTTTTTGCTGGGGACATTCTCCTACAATGAGCAGTTCTTC. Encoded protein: CASSFLLGTFSYNEQFF.

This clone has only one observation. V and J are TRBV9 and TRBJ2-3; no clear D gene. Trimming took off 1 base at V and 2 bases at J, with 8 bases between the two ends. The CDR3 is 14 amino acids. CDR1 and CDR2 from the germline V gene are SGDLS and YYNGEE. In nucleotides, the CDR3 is TGTGCCAGCAGCGTATGGGCCTACACAGATACGCAGTATTTT. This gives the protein CASSVWAYTDTQYF.

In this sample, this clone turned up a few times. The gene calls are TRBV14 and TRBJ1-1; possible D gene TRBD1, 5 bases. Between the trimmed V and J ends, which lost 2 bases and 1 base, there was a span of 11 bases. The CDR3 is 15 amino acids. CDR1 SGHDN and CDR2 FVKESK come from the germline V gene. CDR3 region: CASSQIGRENTEAFF. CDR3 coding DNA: TGTGCCAGCAGCCAAATCGGCAGGGAGAACACTGAAGCTTTCTTT.

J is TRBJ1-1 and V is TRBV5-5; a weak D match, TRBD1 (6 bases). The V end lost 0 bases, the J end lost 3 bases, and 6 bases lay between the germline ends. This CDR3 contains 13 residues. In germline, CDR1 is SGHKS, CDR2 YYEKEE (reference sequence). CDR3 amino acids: CASSLAGDTEAFF. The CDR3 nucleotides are TGTGCCAGCAGCTTGGCAGGGGACACTGAAGCTTTCTTT.

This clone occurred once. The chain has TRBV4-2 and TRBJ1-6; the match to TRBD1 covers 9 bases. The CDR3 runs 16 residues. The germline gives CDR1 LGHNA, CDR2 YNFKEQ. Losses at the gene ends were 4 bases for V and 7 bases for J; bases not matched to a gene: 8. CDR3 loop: CASSLEIGTGNSPLHF. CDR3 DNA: TGTGCCAGCAGCCTGGAGATTGGGACAGGGAATTCACCCCTCCACTTT.

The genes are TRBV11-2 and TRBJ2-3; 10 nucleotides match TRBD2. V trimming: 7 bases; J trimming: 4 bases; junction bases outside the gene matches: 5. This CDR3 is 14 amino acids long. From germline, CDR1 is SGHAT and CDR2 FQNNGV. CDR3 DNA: TGTGCCAGCAACTTGGGACTAGCGTCAGATACGCAGTATTTT. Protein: CASNLGLASDTQYF.

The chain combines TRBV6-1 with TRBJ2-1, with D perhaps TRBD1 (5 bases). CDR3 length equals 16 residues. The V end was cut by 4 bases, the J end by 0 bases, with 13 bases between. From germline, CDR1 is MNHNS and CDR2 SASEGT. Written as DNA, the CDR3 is TGTGCCAGCAGTGCCCAGGGTCCCCACTCCTACAATGAGCAGTTCTTC. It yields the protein CASSAQGPHSYNEQFF.

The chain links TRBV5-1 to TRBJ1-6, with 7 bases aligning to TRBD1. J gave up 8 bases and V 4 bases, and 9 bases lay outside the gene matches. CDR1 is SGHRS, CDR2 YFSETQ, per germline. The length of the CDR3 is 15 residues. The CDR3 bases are TGCGCCAGCAGCCATACGACAGGGTCGGATTCACCCCTCCACTTT. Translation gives CASSHTTGSDSPLHF. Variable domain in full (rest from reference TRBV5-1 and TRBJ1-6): KAGVTQTPRYLIKTRGQQVTLSCSPISGHRSVSWYQQTPGQGLQFLFEYFSETQRNKGNFPGRFSGRQFSNSRSEMNVSTLELGDSALYLCASSHTTGSDSPLHFGNGTRLTVT.

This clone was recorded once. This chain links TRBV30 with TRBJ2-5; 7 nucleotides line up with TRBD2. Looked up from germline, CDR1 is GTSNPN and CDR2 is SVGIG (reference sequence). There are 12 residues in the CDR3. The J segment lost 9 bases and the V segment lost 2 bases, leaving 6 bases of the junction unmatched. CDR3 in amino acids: CAWSPLGGAQYF. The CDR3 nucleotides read TGTGCCTGGAGTCCACTGGGGGGGGCCCAGTACTTC.

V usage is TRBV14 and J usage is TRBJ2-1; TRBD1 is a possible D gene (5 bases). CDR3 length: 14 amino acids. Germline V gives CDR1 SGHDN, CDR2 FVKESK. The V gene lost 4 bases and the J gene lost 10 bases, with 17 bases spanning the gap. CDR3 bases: TGTGCCAGCAGCCTTCAGGGATCGTGGGGAGAGCAGTTCTTC. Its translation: CASSLQGSWGEQFF.

The CDR3 spells CAWDQGSYGYTF. The CDR3 DNA sequence: TGTGCCTGGGATCAGGGGAGCTATGGCTACACCTTC. V is TRBV30 and J is TRBJ1-2, with a weak D call TRBD1 (6 bases). The CDR3 spans 12 residues. V gave up 5 bases and J gave up 4 bases, with 11 bases separating them. CDR1 GTSNPN and CDR2 SVGIG come from the germline V gene (reference sequence).

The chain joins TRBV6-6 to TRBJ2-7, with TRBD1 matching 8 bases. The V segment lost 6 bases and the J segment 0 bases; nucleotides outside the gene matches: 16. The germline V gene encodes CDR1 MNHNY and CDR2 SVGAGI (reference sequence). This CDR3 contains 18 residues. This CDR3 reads CASSRAGGDLPTSYEQYF. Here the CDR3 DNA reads TGTGCCAGCAGCCGAGCAGGGGGCGATTTACCCACCTCCTACGAGCAGTACTTC.

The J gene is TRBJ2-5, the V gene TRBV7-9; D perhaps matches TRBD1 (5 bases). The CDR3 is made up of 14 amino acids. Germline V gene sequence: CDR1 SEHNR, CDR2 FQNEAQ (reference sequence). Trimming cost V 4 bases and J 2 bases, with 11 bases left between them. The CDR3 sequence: CASSSQGGQETQYF. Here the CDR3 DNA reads TGTGCCAGCAGCTCGCAGGGTGGGCAAGAGACCCAGTACTTC. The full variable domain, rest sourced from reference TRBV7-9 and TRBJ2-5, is DTGVSQNPRHKITKRGQNVTFRCDPISEHNRLYWYRQTLGQGPEFLTYFQNEAQLEKSRLLSDRFSAERPKGSFSTLEIQRTEQGDSAMYLCASSSQGGQETQYFGPGTRLLVL.

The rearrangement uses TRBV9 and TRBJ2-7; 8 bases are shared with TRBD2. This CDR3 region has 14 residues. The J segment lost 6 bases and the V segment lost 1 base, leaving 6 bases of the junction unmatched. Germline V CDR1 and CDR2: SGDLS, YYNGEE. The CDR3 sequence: CASSVTSGGSEQYF. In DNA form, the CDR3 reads TGTGCCAGCAGCGTAACTAGCGGCGGCTCCGAGCAGTACTTC.

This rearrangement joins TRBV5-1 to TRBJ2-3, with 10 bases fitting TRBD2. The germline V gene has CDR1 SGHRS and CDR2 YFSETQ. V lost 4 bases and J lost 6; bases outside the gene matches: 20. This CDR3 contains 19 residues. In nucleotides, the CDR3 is TGCGCCAGCAGCGCCGGACTAGCGGCGGCGGCCGGCCAAGGGGATACGCAGTATTTT. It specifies CASSAGLAAAAGQGDTQYF.